Below are 25 T cell receptor beta chains sequenced from a single sample in a study of T-cell reconstitution after alpha-beta-depleted transplantation in children. As it was prepared, the TCRbeta library received unique molecular identifiers. TCRdb recomputed calls from the PCR reads with MiXCR, one row per CDR3 protein. The sample shows 120,000 or so distinct CDR3 sequences, under 25% of them seen only once. The material sequenced was PBMCs, mostly from graft donor cells, taken 180 days after TCRalphabeta/CD19-depleted stem cell transplant. All receptors come from a male patient between 2 and 15 years old who had a stem cell transplant for chronic granulomatous disease, so the T cells may come from the graft donor.

Ten or more counts support this clonotype. The chain couples TRBV7-6 to TRBJ1-1; D is unresolved. CDR1 and CDR2 from the germline V gene are SGHVS and FNYEAQ. There are 16 residues in the CDR3. V was clipped by 0 bases and J by 0 bases, with 11 bases between them. CDR3: CASSLAAAPMNTEAFF. CDR3 sequence (DNA): TGTGCCAGCAGCTTAGCGGCAGCTCCCATGAACACTGAAGCTTTCTTT.

This clonotype was picked up a small number of times. The CDR3 protein is CASSTAGELFF. The CDR3 DNA follows: TGTGCCAGCAGTACGGCCGGGGAGCTGTTTTTT. The chain uses TRBV9 and TRBJ2-2, with unresolved D. V was pared by 5 bases and J by 6 bases, with 5 bases between. CDR1 is SGDLS and CDR2 is YYNGEE in the germline V gene. The CDR3 is 11 amino acids.

Concerning this clonotype: Compared with germline, one end of the junction differs, possibly owing to a read error. The V gene is TRBV7-2, the J gene TRBJ2-3; TRBD2 agrees at 8 bases. Germline-derived CDR1 and CDR2 are SGHTA and FQGNSA. This CDR3 is 16 amino acids long. CDR3 sequence (DNA): TGTGCCAGCAGCGTAGCGGGGCGGCTGGGCACAGATACGCAGTATTTT. It translates to CASSVAGRLGTDTQYF. The whole variable domain, filled in from reference TRBV7-2 and TRBJ2-3, reads GAGVSQSPSNKVTEKGKDVELRCDPISGHTALYWYRQSLGQGLEFLIYFQGNSAPDKSGLPSDRFSAERTGGSVSTLTIQRTQQEDSAVYLCASSVAGRLGTDTQYFGPGTRLTVL.

This clonotype was recorded many times. The chain combines TRBV12-3 or TRBV12-4 with TRBJ2-5; the D gene could be TRBD1 or TRBD2 (5 bases each). This CDR3 contains 15 residues. V lost 6 bases and J lost 4, with 18 bases in between. This CDR3 reads CASSFRDGWIETQYF. CDR3 nucleotides: TGTGCCAGCAGCTTCCGGGACGGATGGATAGAGACCCAGTACTTC.

This clonotype was counted many times. The chain joins TRBV7-9 to TRBJ1-1; D remains ambiguous. Trimming stripped 3 bases from V and 2 bases from J, with 16 bases between. Germline CDR1 reads SEHNR; CDR2 reads FQNEAQ (reference sequence). The CDR3 has 16 amino acids. The CDR3 spells CASSLKSSLTNTEAFF. Written as DNA, the CDR3 is TGTGCCAGCAGCTTGAAAAGTAGTCTCACCAACACTGAAGCTTTCTTT.

This clonotype has a handful of counts. This rearrangement joins TRBV20-1 to TRBJ2-1, with D hard to call. The V gene's germline CDR1 is DFQATT and CDR2 SNEGSKA (reference sequence). V shed 2 bases and J shed 10 bases, with 18 bases lying between them. The CDR3 has 14 residues. The CDR3 here is CSARNPSPFEEQFF. The CDR3 DNA sequence: TGCAGTGCTAGAAACCCCAGTCCATTTGAAGAGCAGTTCTTC.

The table lists this clonotype with a few counts. This sequence joins TRBV12-3 or TRBV12-4 and TRBJ2-1; D is unclear. The germline V and J ends were trimmed by 6 bases and 2 bases, with 17 bases remaining between them. The CDR3 totals 16 residues. For the CDR3, the DNA is TGTGCCAGCAGCCACTCGACCGGGTCTCCCTACAATGAGCAGTTCTTC. Translating gives CASSHSTGSPYNEQFF.

The chain employs TRBV6-1 and TRBJ2-5, with TRBD2 matching over 8 bases. The CDR3 runs 14 residues. CDR1 and CDR2 (germline): MNHNS, SASEGT. With 11 bases clipped from V and 4 bases from J, the junction kept 12 bases outside the gene matches. The chain's CDR3 is CASNLAGGLETQYF. CDR3 nucleotide sequence: TGTGCCTCCAACCTGGCGGGGGGTCTAGAGACCCAGTACTTC.

This clonotype was seen many times. V is TRBV12-3 or TRBV12-4 and J is TRBJ2-2; perhaps TRBD2 as D (5 bases). The CDR3 is 13 amino acids. Trimming stripped 5 bases from V and 4 bases from J, with 8 bases between. The CDR3 nucleotides read TGTGCCAGCAGTCCTACTAGCACCGGGGAGCTGTTTTTT. Its translation is CASSPTSTGELFF.

This chain links TRBV5-1 with TRBJ2-5; D is ambiguous. Germline V lookup: CDR1 SGHRS, CDR2 YFSETQ. The V and J ends lost 8 bases and 2 bases respectively, with 7 bases between them. CDR3 length: 11 residues. CDR3 nucleotides: TGCGCCAGTTCGTGGCAAGAGACCCAGTACTTC. It yields the protein CASSWQETQYF. Full variable domain (outside the CDR3, taken from reference TRBV5-1 and TRBJ2-5): KAGVTQTPRYLIKTRGQQVTLSCSPISGHRSVSWYQQTPGQGLQFLFEYFSETQRNKGNFPGRFSGRQFSNSRSEMNVSTLELGDSALYLCASSWQETQYFGPGTRLLVL.

This clonotype occurred many times. This sequence may be a read error, since a much larger clone differs from it by one base. The V gene is TRBV7-9, the J gene TRBJ2-1, with D unresolved. CDR1 SEHNR and CDR2 FQNEAQ come from the germline V gene (reference sequence). The CDR3 is 15 residues long. This chain's CDR3 is CASSLWGNSNNEQLF. As DNA, the CDR3 is TGTGCCAGCAGCTTATGGGGAAATAGCAACAATGAGCAGCTCTTC.

This clonotype was observed many times. V usage is TRBV7-6 and J usage is TRBJ2-3, with a tentative D call TRBD2 (6 bases). Germline V gene data show CDR1 as SGHVS and CDR2 as FNYEAQ. Trimming shortened V by 4 bases and J by 11 bases, and 16 bases separated the two germline ends. The CDR3 extends over 13 amino acids. Here the CDR3 reads CASSSGLSQRQYF. CDR3 DNA sequence: TGTGCCAGCAGCTCTGGACTATCCCAAAGGCAGTATTTT.

This chain uses TRBV7-9 with TRBJ2-5; D may be TRBD1 (5 bases). The CDR3 covers 11 residues. V dropped 8 bases and J dropped 5 bases, with 9 bases sitting between them. Germline V gene data show CDR1 as SEHNR and CDR2 as FQNEAQ (reference sequence). CDR3 sequence: CASPKGETQYF. The CDR3 coding sequence is TGTGCCAGCCCCAAGGGGGAGACCCAGTACTTC.

This chain connects TRBV18 to TRBJ2-7; D remains unclear. From germline, CDR1 is KGHSH and CDR2 LQKENI. The CDR3 consists of 13 residues. Trimming took off 2 bases at V and 1 base at J, with 6 bases between the two ends. Here the CDR3 DNA reads TGTGCCAGCTCACCATTGCAATCCTACGAGCAGTACTTC. It translates to CASSPLQSYEQYF.

The chain has TRBV12-3 or TRBV12-4 and TRBJ1-5; TRBD1 matches 10 bases. This CDR3 has 15 amino acids. After removal of 4 bases from V and 6 bases from J, the junction contained 6 bases not matched to a gene. For the CDR3, the DNA is TGTGCCAGCAGTTCCGGGACAGGGGTATTTCAGCCCCAGCATTTT. Translated: CASSSGTGVFQPQHF.

This clonotype came up many times. The J gene is TRBJ2-3, the V gene TRBV15; no clear D gene. The ends were cut back, 1 base at V and 6 bases at J, with 5 bases in the middle. This CDR3 is 12 amino acids long. The germline gives CDR1 LNHNV, CDR2 YYDKDF (reference sequence). CDR3 protein: CATSRGVDTQYF. The CDR3 DNA follows: TGTGCCACCAGCAGAGGGGTCGATACGCAGTATTTT. Combining the CDR3 with reference TRBV15 and TRBJ2-3 gives the whole variable domain DAMVIQNPRYQVTQFGKPVTLSCSQTLNHNVMYWYQQKSSQAPKLLFHYYDKDFNNEADTPDNFQSRRPNTSFCFLDIRSPGLGDTAMYLCATSRGVDTQYFGPGTRLTVL.

In its sample, this clonotype was seen a few times. The V gene is TRBV12-3 or TRBV12-4, the J gene TRBJ2-5, with D hard to call. CDR3 length: 15 residues. V lost 6 bases, J lost 1 base, and 15 bases lay in between. CDR3 sequence reads: CASSRALWVQETQYF. The CDR3 DNA is TGTGCCAGCAGCCGAGCCCTCTGGGTCCAAGAGACCCAGTACTTC.

DNA for the CDR3: TGTGCCACCAGCAGAGATTGGTGGTTGGACAGAGACAATGAGCAGTTCTTC. It codes for CATSRDWWLDRDNEQFF. The chain carries TRBV15 and TRBJ2-1; a weak D match, TRBD1 (6 bases). Germline V gives CDR1 LNHNV, CDR2 YYDKDF (reference sequence). Trimming took off 0 bases at V and 5 bases at J, with 17 bases between the two ends. The CDR3 extends over 17 amino acids.

V is TRBV12-3 or TRBV12-4 and J is TRBJ2-1; 11 bases match TRBD2. Trimming cost V 3 bases and J 7 bases; bases outside gene matches: 2. The CDR3 is made up of 14 amino acids. CDR3 in DNA: TGTGCCAGCAGTTTTGCTAGCGGGGGGAATGAGCAGTTCTTC. Residues: CASSFASGGNEQFF.

This clonotype was counted at least ten times. The chain links TRBV7-2 to TRBJ2-3; the D gene is possibly TRBD2 (6 bases). The CDR3 loop spans 16 amino acids. V lost 5 bases and J 4 bases, leaving 19 bases between the germline ends. Germline V gene lookup returns CDR1 SGHTA and CDR2 FQGNSA. In nucleotides, the CDR3 is TGTGCCAGCAGCCCCGCAGATCCGGGGGTGGCAGATACGCAGTATTTT. Translating gives CASSPADPGVADTQYF.

This chain links TRBV24-1 with TRBJ2-3, with 7 bases matching TRBD2. This CDR3 contains 16 residues. Germline CDR1 KGHDR, CDR2 SFDVKD. The trim removed 0 bases at V and 0 bases at J, leaving 2 bases unmatched. CDR3 sequence (DNA): TGTGCCACCAGTGATTTGCTAGCGGATAGCACAGATACGCAGTATTTT. Its protein is CATSDLLADSTDTQYF.

This clonotype was observed a few times. The chain carries TRBV4-3 and TRBJ2-7; perhaps TRBD1 as D (5 bases). The V and J ends lost 4 bases and 0 bases respectively, with 10 bases between them. The CDR3 has 14 residues. Germline loops: CDR1 LGHNA, CDR2 YSLEER. CDR3 coding DNA: TGCGCCAGCAGCCGACAGCTAAACTCCTACGAGCAGTACTTC. Protein: CASSRQLNSYEQYF.

This clonotype was seen ten or more times. The chain employs TRBV20-1 and TRBJ1-5; TRBD1 is a possible D gene (5 bases). V dropped 1 base and J dropped 3 bases, with 10 bases sitting between them. The CDR3 covers 14 residues. CDR1 is DFQATT, CDR2 SNEGSKA, per germline (reference sequence). This chain's CDR3 is CSARGDRVNQPQHF. CDR3 in DNA: TGCAGTGCTAGAGGAGACAGAGTCAATCAGCCCCAGCATTTT.

Only a few counts were recorded for this clonotype. V gene TRBV7-2 combines with J gene TRBJ2-3, with 12 bases lining up with TRBD2. This CDR3 is 16 amino acids long. Trimming cost V 3 bases and J 2 bases; bases outside gene matches: 3. Germline V gene lookup returns CDR1 SGHTA and CDR2 FQGNSA. The DNA of the CDR3 is TGTGCCAGCAGCTTGACTAGCGGGAGACCCACAGATACGCAGTATTTT. It translates to CASSLTSGRPTDTQYF.

The table lists this clonotype with many counts. This chain joins TRBV29-1 and TRBJ2-7; 7 bases fit TRBD1. The CDR3 is 13 amino acids. The trim removed 6 bases at V and 2 bases at J, leaving 7 bases unmatched. The V gene's germline CDR1 is SQVTM and CDR2 ANQGSEA. As DNA, the CDR3 is TGCAGCGTCGAAAGGGACAGTCCCTACGAGCAGTACTTC. Translating it yields CSVERDSPYEQYF.